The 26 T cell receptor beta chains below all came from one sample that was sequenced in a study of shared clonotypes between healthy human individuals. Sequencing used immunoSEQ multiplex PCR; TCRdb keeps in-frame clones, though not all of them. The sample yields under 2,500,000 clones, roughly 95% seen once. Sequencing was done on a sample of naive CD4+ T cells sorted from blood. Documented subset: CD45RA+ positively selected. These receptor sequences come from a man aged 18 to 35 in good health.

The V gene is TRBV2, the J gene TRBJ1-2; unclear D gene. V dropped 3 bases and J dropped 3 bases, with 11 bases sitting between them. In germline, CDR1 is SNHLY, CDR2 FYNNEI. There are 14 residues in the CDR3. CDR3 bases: TGTGCCAGCAGTGATTTGGGCTTACACTATGGCTACACCTTC. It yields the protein CASSDLGLHYGYTF.

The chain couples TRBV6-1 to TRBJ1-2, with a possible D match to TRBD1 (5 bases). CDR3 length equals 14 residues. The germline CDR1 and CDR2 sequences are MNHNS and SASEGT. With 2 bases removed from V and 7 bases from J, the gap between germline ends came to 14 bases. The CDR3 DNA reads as TGTGCCAGCAGTGAACAGGAAGGGGCTGGTGGCTACACCTTC. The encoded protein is CASSEQEGAGGYTF.

CDR3 in amino acids: CASSEALADTGHYGYTF. The CDR3 DNA reads as TGTGCCAGCAGTGAAGCCCTCGCCGACACAGGGCACTATGGCTACACCTTC. The genes are TRBV6-1 and TRBJ1-2, with D perhaps matching TRBD1 (6 bases). The V and J ends lost 0 bases and 3 bases respectively, with 17 bases between them. Germline CDR1 reads MNHNS; CDR2 reads SASEGT. This CDR3 region has 17 residues.

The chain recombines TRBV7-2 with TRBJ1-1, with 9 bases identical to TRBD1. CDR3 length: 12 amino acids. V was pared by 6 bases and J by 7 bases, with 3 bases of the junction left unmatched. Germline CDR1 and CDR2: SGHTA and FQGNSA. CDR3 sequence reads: CASRMTGGEAFF. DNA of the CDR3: TGTGCCAGCAGAATGACAGGGGGTGAAGCTTTCTTT.

The CDR3 DNA sequence: TGCAGCGTTGATAACCCACAGGACTTCTATGGCTACACCTTC. Amino acid sequence: CSVDNPQDFYGYTF. The V gene is TRBV29-1, the J gene TRBJ1-2; TRBD1 might be the D (5 bases). This CDR3 comprises 14 residues. Germline assignment: CDR1 SQVTM and CDR2 ANQGSEA. V lost 3 bases and J lost 4, with 15 bases in between.

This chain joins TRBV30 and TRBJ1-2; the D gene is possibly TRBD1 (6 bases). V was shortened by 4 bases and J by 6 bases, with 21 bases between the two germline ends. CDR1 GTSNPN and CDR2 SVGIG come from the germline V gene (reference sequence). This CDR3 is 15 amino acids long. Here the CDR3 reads CAWIPKGEAGHGYTF. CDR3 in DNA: TGTGCCTGGATTCCTAAGGGGGAGGCCGGCCATGGCTACACCTTC.

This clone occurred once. In DNA form, the CDR3 reads TGTGCCAGCAACGCAGGGGGATATGAAAAACTGTTTTTT. Its protein product is CASNAGGYEKLFF. The V gene is TRBV6-6, the J gene TRBJ1-4; 7 nucleotides align to TRBD1. CDR3 length: 13 amino acids. V was pared by 7 bases and J by 6 bases, with 5 bases of the junction left unmatched. Germline-derived CDR1 and CDR2 are MNHNY and SVGAGI (reference sequence).

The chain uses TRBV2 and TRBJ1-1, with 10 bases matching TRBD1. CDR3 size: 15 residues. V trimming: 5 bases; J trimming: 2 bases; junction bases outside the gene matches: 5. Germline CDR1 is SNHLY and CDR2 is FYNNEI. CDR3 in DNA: TGTGCCAGCAGTCGACAGGGGGCTGGAAACACTGAAGCTTTCTTT. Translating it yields CASSRQGAGNTEAFF.

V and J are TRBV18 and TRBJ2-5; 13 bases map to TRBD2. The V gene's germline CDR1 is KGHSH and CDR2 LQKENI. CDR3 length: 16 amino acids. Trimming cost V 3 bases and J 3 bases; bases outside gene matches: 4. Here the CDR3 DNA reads TGTGCCAGCTCACCCCAGGGACTAGCGGGAAAAGAGACCCAGTACTTC. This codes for CASSPQGLAGKETQYF. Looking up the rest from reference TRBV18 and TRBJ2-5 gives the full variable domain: NAGVMQNPRHLVRRRGQEARLRCSPMKGHSHVYWYRQLPEEGLKFMVYLQKENIIDESGMPKERFSAEFPKEGPSILRIQQVVRGDSAAYFCASSPQGLAGKETQYFGPGTRLLVL.

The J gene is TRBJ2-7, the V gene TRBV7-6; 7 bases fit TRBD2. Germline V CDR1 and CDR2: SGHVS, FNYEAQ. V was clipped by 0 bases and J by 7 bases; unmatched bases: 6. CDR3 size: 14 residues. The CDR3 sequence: CASSLATSSVEQYF. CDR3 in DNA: TGTGCCAGCAGCTTAGCGACTAGCAGTGTTGAGCAGTACTTC. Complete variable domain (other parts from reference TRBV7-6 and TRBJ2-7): GAGVSQSPRYKVTKRGQDVALRCDPISGHVSLYWYRQALGQGPEFLTYFNYEAQQDKSGLPNDRFSAERPEGSISTLTIQRTEQRDSAMYRCASSLATSSVEQYFGPGTRLTVT.

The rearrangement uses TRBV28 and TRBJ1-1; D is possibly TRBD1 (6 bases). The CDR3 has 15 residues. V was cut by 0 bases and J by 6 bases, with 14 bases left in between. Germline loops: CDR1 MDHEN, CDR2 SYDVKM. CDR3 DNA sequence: TGTGCCAGCAGTTTATGGCGGGGGGCGCTTCCTGAAGCTTTCTTT. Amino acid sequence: CASSLWRGALPEAFF.

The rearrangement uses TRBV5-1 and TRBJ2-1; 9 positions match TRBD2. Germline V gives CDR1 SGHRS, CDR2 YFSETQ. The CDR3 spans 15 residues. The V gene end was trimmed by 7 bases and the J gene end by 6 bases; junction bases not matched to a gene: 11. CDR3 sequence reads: CASAVEGLAANEQFF. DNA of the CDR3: TGCGCCAGCGCCGTCGAGGGACTAGCTGCCAATGAGCAGTTCTTC. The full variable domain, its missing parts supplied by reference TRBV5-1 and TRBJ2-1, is KAGVTQTPRYLIKTRGQQVTLSCSPISGHRSVSWYQQTPGQGLQFLFEYFSETQRNKGNFPGRFSGRQFSNSRSEMNVSTLELGDSALYLCASAVEGLAANEQFFGPGTRLTVL.

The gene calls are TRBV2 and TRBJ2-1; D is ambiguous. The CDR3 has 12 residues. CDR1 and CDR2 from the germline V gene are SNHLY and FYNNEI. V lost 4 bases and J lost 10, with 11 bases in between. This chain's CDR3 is CASSGEVVEQFF. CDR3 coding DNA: TGTGCCAGCAGTGGAGAAGTTGTCGAGCAGTTCTTC. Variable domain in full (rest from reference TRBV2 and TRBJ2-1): EPEVTQTPSHQVTQMGQEVILRCVPISNHLYFYWYRQILGQKVEFLVSFYNNEISEKSEIFDDQFSVERPDGSNFTLKIRSTKLEDSAMYFCASSGEVVEQFFGPGTRLTVL.

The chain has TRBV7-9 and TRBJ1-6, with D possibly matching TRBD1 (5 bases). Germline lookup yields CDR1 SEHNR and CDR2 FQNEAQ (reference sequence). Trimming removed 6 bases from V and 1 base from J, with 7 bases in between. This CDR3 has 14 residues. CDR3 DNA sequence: TGTGCCAGCAGAGAGGGGTCCTATAATTCACCCCTCCACTTT. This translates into CASREGSYNSPLHF.

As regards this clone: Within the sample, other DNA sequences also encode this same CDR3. As DNA, the CDR3 is TGTGCCATCAGTGATGGAAATTCACCCCTCCACTTT. Its protein product is CAISDGNSPLHF. The chain combines TRBV10-3 with TRBJ1-6; no definite D call. This CDR3 has 12 residues. The V gene's germline CDR1 is ENHRY and CDR2 SYGVKD. With 3 bases removed from V and 7 bases from J, the gap between germline ends came to 4 bases.

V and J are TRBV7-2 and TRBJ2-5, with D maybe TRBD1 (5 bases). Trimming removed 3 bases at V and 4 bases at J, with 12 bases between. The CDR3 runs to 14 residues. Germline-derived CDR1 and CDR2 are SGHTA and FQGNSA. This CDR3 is CASSLTPQGETQYF. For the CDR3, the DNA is TGTGCCAGCAGCTTGACCCCCCAGGGAGAGACCCAGTACTTC.

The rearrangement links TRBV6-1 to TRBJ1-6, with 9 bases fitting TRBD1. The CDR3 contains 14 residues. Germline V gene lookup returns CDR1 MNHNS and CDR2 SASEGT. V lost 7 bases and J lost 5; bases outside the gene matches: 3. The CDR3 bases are TGTGCCAGCACCCGGACAGGGGATAATTCACCCCTCCACTTT. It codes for CASTRTGDNSPLHF.

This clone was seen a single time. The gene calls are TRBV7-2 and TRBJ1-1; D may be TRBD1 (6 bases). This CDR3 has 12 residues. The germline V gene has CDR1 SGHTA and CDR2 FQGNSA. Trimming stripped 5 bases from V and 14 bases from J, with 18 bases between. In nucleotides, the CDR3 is TGTGCCAGCAGCCTAGGACAGTCCCATGGGTTCTTT. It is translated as CASSLGQSHGFF. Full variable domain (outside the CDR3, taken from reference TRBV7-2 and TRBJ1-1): GAGVSQSPSNKVTEKGKDVELRCDPISGHTALYWYRQSLGQGLEFLIYFQGNSAPDKSGLPSDRFSAERTGGSVSTLTIQRTQQEDSAVYLCASSLGQSHGFFGQGTRLTVV.

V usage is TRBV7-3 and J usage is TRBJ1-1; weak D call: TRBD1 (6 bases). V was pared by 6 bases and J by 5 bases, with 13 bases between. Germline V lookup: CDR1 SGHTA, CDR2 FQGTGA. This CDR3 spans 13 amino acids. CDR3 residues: CASSPGAGTEAFF. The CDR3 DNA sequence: TGTGCCAGCAGTCCAGGGGCGGGTACTGAAGCTTTCTTT.

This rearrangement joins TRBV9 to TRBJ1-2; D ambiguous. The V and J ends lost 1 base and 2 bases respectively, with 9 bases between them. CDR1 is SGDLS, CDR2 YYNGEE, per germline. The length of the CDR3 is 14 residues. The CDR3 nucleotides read TGTGCCAGCAGCGTACAAGCAGGAAACTATGGCTACACCTTC. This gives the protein CASSVQAGNYGYTF.

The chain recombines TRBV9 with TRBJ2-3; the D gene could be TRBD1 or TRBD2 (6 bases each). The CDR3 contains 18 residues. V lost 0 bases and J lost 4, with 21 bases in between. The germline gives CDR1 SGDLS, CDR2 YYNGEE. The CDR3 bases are TGTGCCAGCAGCGTAGAGTCTTGGGGGGCAAGTAAGTCAGATACGCAGTATTTT. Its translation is CASSVESWGASKSDTQYF.

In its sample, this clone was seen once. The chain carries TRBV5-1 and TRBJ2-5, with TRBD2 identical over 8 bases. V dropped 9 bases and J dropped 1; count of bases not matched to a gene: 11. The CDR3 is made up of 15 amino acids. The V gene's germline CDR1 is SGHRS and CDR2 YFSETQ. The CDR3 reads CATSTAGGTQETQYF. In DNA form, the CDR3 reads TGCGCCACCTCCACCGCGGGAGGAACCCAAGAGACCCAGTACTTC.

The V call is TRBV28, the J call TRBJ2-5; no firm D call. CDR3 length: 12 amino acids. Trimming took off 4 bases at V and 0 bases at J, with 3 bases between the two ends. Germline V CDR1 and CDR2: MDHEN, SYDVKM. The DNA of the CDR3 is TGTGCCAGCAGTTGGGACCAAGAGACCCAGTACTTC. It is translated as CASSWDQETQYF.

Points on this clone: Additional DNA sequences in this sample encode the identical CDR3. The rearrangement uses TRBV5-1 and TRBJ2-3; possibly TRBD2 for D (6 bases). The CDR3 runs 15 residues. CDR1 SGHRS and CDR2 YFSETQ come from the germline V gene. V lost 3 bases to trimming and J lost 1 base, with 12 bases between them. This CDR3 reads CASSSAGTGTDTQYF. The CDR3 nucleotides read TGCGCCAGCAGCTCTGCCGGGACTGGCACAGATACGCAGTATTTT.

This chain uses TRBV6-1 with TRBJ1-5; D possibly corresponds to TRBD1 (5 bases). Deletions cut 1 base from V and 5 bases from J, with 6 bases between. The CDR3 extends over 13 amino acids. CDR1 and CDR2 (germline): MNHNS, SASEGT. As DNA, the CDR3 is TGTGCCAGCAGTGAAGTAGGGGATCAGCCCCAGCATTTT. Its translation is CASSEVGDQPQHF.

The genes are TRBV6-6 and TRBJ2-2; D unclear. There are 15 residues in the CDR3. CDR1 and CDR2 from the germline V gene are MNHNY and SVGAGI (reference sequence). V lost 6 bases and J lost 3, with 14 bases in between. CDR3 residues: CASRSSPVYTGELFF. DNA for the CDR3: TGTGCCAGCAGGTCGAGCCCGGTTTACACCGGGGAGCTGTTTTTT.